A single sample is the source of the 14 T cell receptor beta chains below, sequenced in a study of Ad26.COV2.S vaccination and SARS-CoV-2 variants. Generated by immunoSEQ multiplex PCR, the TCRdb table keeps only in-frame clones and is missing some. This sample carries 320,000 or so clones, roughly 90% of them seen once, and the ten largest clones take 5% to 6.5%. As for treatment: about 20 received Ad26.COV2.S at low or high dose, single or two shots; about 5 received placebo; per-sample allocation not given. Specimen acquisition occurred on day 63 following the initial vaccine or placebo injection. The sequences come from peripheral blood, collected in a trial of Ad26.COV2.S vaccine versus placebo. These receptors originate from a person aged 18-65 years who received the Ad26.COV2.S COVID-19 vaccine or a placebo.

In DNA, the CDR3 is TGTGCCAGCAGCTTAGGCGCAGGTCCGGGGAGCACAGATACGCAGTATTTT. Protein sequence: CASSLGAGPGSTDTQYF. The rearrangement joins TRBV11-2 to TRBJ2-3; a possible D gene is TRBD2 (5 bases). From germline, CDR1 is SGHAT and CDR2 FQNNGV. CDR3 length: 17 amino acids. Trimming took 1 base from V and 0 from J, leaving 14 bases between them.

The chain couples TRBV5-6 to TRBJ2-5; D may be TRBD1 (5 bases). Germline lookup yields CDR1 SGHDT and CDR2 YYEEEE. This CDR3 has 16 amino acids. V lost 2 bases to trimming and J lost 1 base, with 15 bases between them. This CDR3 is CASSFGRAVIQETQYF. The CDR3 nucleotides are TGTGCCAGCAGCTTCGGCAGGGCGGTGATCCAAGAGACCCAGTACTTC.

The chain uses TRBV2 and TRBJ2-1; 12 positions match TRBD2. In germline, CDR1 is SNHLY, CDR2 FYNNEI. The V segment lost 5 bases and the J segment 8 bases; nucleotides outside the gene matches: 7. The CDR3 extends over 15 amino acids. The CDR3 here is CASSLLAGGYDEQFF. The CDR3 DNA follows: TGTGCCAGCAGTTTACTAGCGGGAGGTTACGATGAGCAGTTCTTC.

The chain couples TRBV29-1 to TRBJ2-3; TRBD1 might be the D (6 bases). Germline V gene lookup returns CDR1 SQVTM and CDR2 ANQGSEA. CDR3 length: 14 residues. Trimming took 7 bases from V and 6 from J, leaving 20 bases between them. CDR3 residues: CSAFLPTGADTQYF. The CDR3 nucleotides are TGCAGCGCCTTTCTCCCGACAGGCGCGGATACGCAGTATTTT.

This clone was recorded once. J is TRBJ2-1 and V is TRBV11-2; 13 nucleotides match TRBD2. V lost 5 bases and J lost 10; bases outside the gene matches: 2. This CDR3 has 13 residues. Germline assignment: CDR1 SGHAT and CDR2 FQNNGV. CDR3: CASSPGLAGEQFF. In DNA form, the CDR3 reads TGTGCCAGCAGCCCGGGACTAGCGGGAGAGCAGTTCTTC.

This chain joins TRBV3-1 (or the pseudogene TRBV3-2) and TRBJ1-3; 8 nucleotides line up with TRBD1. The CDR3 spans 15 residues. CDR1 LGHDT and CDR2 YNNKEL come from the germline V gene (reference sequence). V gave up 1 base and J gave up 4 bases; unmatched junction bases: 3. The CDR3 nucleotides read TGTGCCAGCAGCCAAGTCAGGGGGCCAGGAAACACCATATATTTT. This sequence encodes CASSQVRGPGNTIYF.

This clone turned up a few times. The rearrangement links TRBV4-1 to TRBJ2-2, with 10 nucleotides matching TRBD2. Germline V CDR1 and CDR2: MGHRA, YSYEKL. V was clipped by 2 bases and J by 3 bases; unmatched bases: 6. The CDR3 is 17 amino acids. The CDR3 coding sequence is TGCGCCAGCAGCCAATGGTTAGCGGGGGGTTACACCGGGGAGCTGTTTTTT. Translating gives CASSQWLAGGYTGELFF.

The gene calls are TRBV7-6 and TRBJ2-3; no clear D. The CDR3 is made up of 16 amino acids. Trimming stripped 1 base from V and 0 bases from J, with 11 bases between. Germline-derived CDR1 and CDR2 are SGHVS and FNYEAQ. The CDR3 coding sequence is TGTGCCAGCAGCTTAGGGCAGAGCCTCAGCACAGATACGCAGTATTTT. Encoded protein: CASSLGQSLSTDTQYF.

The chain links TRBV4-3 to TRBJ1-4, with D possibly being TRBD1 (6 bases). The CDR3 consists of 18 residues. Germline-derived CDR1 and CDR2 are LGHNA and YSLEER. Between the trimmed V and J ends, which lost 5 bases and 12 bases, there was a span of 31 bases. CDR3 amino acids: CASSSSFYQGLRGEELFF. In nucleotides, the CDR3 is TGCGCCAGCAGCTCCTCCTTCTACCAGGGGCTGCGGGGGGAAGAACTGTTTTTT.

This rearrangement joins TRBV14 to TRBJ1-2, with D unresolved. Germline CDR1 is SGHDN and CDR2 is FVKESK. CDR3 length equals 16 residues. With 4 bases removed from V and 5 bases from J, the gap between germline ends came to 20 bases. In DNA, the CDR3 is TGTGCCAGCAGCCTGGGAGAAGCCCTCGAGAGGTATGGCTACACCTTC. Amino acids: CASSLGEALERYGYTF.

This clone is a singleton in its sample. The rearrangement uses TRBV2 and TRBJ2-5; D is uncertain. V was cut by 4 bases and J by 3 bases, with 9 bases left in between. The CDR3 consists of 13 residues. Looked up from germline, CDR1 is SNHLY and CDR2 is FYNNEI. CDR3 in amino acids: CASSVFEEETQYF. CDR3 coding DNA: TGTGCCAGCAGTGTATTCGAGGAAGAGACCCAGTACTTC.

The chain couples TRBV3-1 (or the pseudogene TRBV3-2) to TRBJ1-2, with D uncertain. Germline assignment: CDR1 LGHDT and CDR2 YNNKEL (reference sequence). Trimming removed 3 bases at V and 4 bases at J, with 9 bases between. This CDR3 contains 13 residues. CDR3 nucleotide sequence: TGTGCCAGCAGCCATAGCAGTTCCTATGGCTACACCTTC. As protein: CASSHSSSYGYTF.

V gene TRBV2 combines with J gene TRBJ1-2; the D is unclear. The CDR3 is 10 residues long. From germline, CDR1 is SNHLY and CDR2 FYNNEI. Trimming cost V 4 bases and J 5 bases, with 2 bases left between them. In nucleotides, the CDR3 is TGTGCCAGCAGTGTATATGGCTACACCTTC. Translating it yields CASSVYGYTF.

The chain links TRBV30 to TRBJ1-1, with D maybe TRBD1 (5 bases). The CDR3 loop spans 14 amino acids. V shed 0 bases and J shed 0 bases, with 8 bases lying between them. Germline values: CDR1 GTSNPN, CDR2 SVGIG (reference sequence). In nucleotides, the CDR3 is TGTGCCTGGAGTGTGTTGGGACTGAACACTGAAGCTTTCTTT. It yields the protein CAWSVLGLNTEAFF.